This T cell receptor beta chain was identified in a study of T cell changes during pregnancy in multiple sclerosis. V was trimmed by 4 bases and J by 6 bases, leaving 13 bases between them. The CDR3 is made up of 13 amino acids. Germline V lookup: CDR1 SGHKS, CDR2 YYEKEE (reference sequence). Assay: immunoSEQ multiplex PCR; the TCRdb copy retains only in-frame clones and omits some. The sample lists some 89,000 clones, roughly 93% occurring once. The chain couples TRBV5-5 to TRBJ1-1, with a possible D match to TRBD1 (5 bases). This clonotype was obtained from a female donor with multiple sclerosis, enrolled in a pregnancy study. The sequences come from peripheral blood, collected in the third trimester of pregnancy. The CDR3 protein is CASSRNWGSEAFF. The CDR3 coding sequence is TGTGCCAGCAGCCGCAATTGGGGCTCTGAAGCTTTCTTT.